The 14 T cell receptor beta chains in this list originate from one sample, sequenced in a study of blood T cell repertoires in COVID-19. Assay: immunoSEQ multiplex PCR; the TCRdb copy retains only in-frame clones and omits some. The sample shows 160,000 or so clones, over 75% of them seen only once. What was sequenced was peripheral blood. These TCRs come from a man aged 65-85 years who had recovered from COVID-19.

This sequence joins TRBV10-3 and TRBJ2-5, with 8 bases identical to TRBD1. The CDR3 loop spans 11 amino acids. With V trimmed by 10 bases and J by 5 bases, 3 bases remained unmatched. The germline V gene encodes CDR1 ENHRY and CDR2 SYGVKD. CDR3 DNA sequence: TGTGCCACCCAGGGGGCCGAGACCCAGTACTTC. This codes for CATQGAETQYF.

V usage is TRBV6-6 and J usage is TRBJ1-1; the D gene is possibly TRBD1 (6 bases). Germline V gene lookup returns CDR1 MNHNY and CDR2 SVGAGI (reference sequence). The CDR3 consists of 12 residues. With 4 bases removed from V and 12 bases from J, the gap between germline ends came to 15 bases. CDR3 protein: CASSSFRGETFF. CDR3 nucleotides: TGTGCCAGCAGTTCATTCAGGGGAGAAACTTTCTTT.

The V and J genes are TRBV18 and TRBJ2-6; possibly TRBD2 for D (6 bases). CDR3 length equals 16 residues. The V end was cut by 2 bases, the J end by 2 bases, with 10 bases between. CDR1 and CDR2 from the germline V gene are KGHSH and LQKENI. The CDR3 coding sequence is TGTGCCAGCTCACCAAGAGGAGGGGCTGGGGCCAACGTCCTGACTTTC. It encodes CASSPRGGAGANVLTF.

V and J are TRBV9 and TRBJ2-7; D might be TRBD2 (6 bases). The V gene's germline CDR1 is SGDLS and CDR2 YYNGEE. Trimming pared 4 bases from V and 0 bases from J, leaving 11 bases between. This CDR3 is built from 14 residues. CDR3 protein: CASSPQTSSYEQYF. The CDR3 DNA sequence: TGTGCCAGCAGCCCACAGACTAGCTCCTACGAGCAGTACTTC.

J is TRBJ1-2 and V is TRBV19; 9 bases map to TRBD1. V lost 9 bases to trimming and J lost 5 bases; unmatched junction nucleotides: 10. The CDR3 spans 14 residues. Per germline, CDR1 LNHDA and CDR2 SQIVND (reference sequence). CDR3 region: CASRGTGGNYGYTF. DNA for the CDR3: TGTGCCAGCCGAGGCACAGGGGGCAATTATGGCTACACCTTC.

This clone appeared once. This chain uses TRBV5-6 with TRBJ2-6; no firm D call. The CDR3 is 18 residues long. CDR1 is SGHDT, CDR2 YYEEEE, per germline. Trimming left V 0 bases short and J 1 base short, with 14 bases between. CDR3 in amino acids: CASSLGPGTASGANVLTF. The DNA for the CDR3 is TGTGCCAGCAGCTTGGGTCCAGGTACGGCTTCTGGGGCCAACGTCCTGACTTTC.

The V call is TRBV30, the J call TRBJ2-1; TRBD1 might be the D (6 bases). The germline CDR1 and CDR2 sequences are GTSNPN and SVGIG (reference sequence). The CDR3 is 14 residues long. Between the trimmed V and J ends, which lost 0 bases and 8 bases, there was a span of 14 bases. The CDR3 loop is CAWSVGDTVDEQFF. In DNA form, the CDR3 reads TGTGCCTGGAGTGTAGGGGACACCGTGGATGAGCAGTTCTTC.

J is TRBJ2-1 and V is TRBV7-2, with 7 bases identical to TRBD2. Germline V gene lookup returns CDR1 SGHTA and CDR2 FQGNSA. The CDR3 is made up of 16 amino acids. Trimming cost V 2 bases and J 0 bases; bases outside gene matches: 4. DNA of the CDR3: TGTGCCAGCAGCTTACTGGGGGGGAGCTCCTACAATGAGCAGTTCTTC. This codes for CASSLLGGSSYNEQFF. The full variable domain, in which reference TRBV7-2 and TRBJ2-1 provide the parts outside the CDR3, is GAGVSQSPSNKVTEKGKDVELRCDPISGHTALYWYRQSLGQGLEFLIYFQGNSAPDKSGLPSDRFSAERTGGSVSTLTIQRTQQEDSAVYLCASSLLGGSSYNEQFFGPGTRLTVL.

The CDR3 DNA is TGTGCCACCAGTGATCCCTCCAGCTCCTACGAGCAGTACTTC. Translation: CATSDPSSSYEQYF. This chain connects TRBV24-1 to TRBJ2-7, with D unclear. This CDR3 region has 14 residues. Germline V gene lookup returns CDR1 KGHDR and CDR2 SFDVKD. Trimming stripped 3 bases from V and 0 bases from J, with 8 bases between.

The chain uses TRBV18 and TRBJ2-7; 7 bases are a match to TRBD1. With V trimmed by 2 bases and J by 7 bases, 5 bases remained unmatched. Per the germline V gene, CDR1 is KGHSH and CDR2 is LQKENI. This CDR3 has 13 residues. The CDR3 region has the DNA TGTGCCAGCTCACCAAAGGGGGCAGGTGAGCAGTACTTC. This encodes CASSPKGAGEQYF. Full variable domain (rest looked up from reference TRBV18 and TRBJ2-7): NAGVMQNPRHLVRRRGQEARLRCSPMKGHSHVYWYRQLPEEGLKFMVYLQKENIIDESGMPKERFSAEFPKEGPSILRIQQVVRGDSAAYFCASSPKGAGEQYFGPGTRLTVT.

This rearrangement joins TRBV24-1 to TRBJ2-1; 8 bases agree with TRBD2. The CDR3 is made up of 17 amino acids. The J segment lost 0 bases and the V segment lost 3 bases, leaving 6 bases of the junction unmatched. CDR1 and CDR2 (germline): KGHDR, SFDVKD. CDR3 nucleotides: TGTGCCACCAGTGATGCGTCGGGGGGGAGCTCCTACAATGAGCAGTTCTTC. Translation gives CATSDASGGSSYNEQFF.

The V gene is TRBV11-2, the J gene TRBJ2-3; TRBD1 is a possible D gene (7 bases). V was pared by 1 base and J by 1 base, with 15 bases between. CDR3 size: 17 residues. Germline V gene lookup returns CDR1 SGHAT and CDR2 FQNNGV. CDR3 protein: CASSLVRGAKGTDTQYF. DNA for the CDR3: TGTGCCAGCAGCTTAGTCAGGGGGGCGAAGGGCACAGATACGCAGTATTTT.

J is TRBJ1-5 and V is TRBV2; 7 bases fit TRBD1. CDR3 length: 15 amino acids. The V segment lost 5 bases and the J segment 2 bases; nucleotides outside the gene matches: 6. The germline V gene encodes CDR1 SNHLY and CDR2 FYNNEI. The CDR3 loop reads CASSRGQGGNQPQHF. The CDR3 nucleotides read TGTGCCAGCAGTAGGGGGCAGGGTGGCAATCAGCCCCAGCATTTT.

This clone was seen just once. The CDR3 here is CSVERGDRGYGYTF. Here the CDR3 DNA reads TGCAGCGTTGAGAGAGGGGACAGGGGTTATGGCTACACCTTC. The chain links TRBV29-1 to TRBJ1-2, with 10 bases identical to TRBD1. After removal of 3 bases from V and 5 bases from J, the junction contained 6 bases not matched to a gene. The CDR3 loop spans 14 amino acids. Germline V gives CDR1 SQVTM, CDR2 ANQGSEA.